One and the same sample provided the 22 T cell receptor beta chains below, sequenced in a study of T cells in Graves' hyperthyroidism and ophthalmopathy. Regions amplified from RNA transcripts were the TCR beta CDR3 regions. HTBI primers were the set used in a first-round RT-PCR of the TCR CDR3. Each CDR3 protein gets one entry after TCRdb re-called the multiplex PCR reads with MiXCR. Of a few hundred thousand distinct CDR3 sequences in the sample, 15% to 17% are singletons; the top ten hold roughly 7.3%. The sample was blood. These receptors originate from a woman between 25 and 40 years old with Graves' hyperthyroidism.

This clonotype was picked up one time. V gene TRBV9 combines with J gene TRBJ1-6; 8 bases match TRBD1. J gave up 10 bases and V 3 bases, and 3 bases lay outside the gene matches. Germline V gene data show CDR1 as SGDLS and CDR2 as YYNGEE. The CDR3 is 13 residues long. The CDR3 nucleotides read TGTGCCAGCAGCGAAAACAGGGGGTCACCCCTCCACTTT. It encodes CASSENRGSPLHF.

The sample holds a few counts of this clonotype. The V call is TRBV5-1, the J call TRBJ2-7; D call uncertain. Germline V gene data show CDR1 as SGHRS and CDR2 as YFSETQ. V lost 4 bases and J lost 3, with 17 bases in between. The CDR3 spans 15 residues. The CDR3 coding sequence is TGCGCCAGCAGCCCCTCCCCAGACGCCCACTACGAGCAGTACTTC. This encodes CASSPSPDAHYEQYF. Full variable domain (rest looked up from reference TRBV5-1 and TRBJ2-7): KAGVTQTPRYLIKTRGQQVTLSCSPISGHRSVSWYQQTPGQGLQFLFEYFSETQRNKGNFPGRFSGRQFSNSRSEMNVSTLELGDSALYLCASSPSPDAHYEQYFGPGTRLTVT.

At least ten counts were recorded for this clonotype. V and J are TRBV5-1 and TRBJ2-7, with D possibly being TRBD2 (5 bases). The germline CDR1 and CDR2 sequences are SGHRS and YFSETQ. CDR3 length: 14 residues. Trimming pared 4 bases from V and 6 bases from J, leaving 17 bases between. The CDR3 sequence is CASSKDWTSFEQYF. CDR3 bases: TGCGCCAGCAGCAAGGACTGGACCTCTTTCGAGCAGTACTTC.

This clonotype was observed a handful of times. The chain combines TRBV30 with TRBJ2-7; 12 nucleotides line up with TRBD1. The CDR3 sequence is 14 residues long. Germline CDR1 and CDR2: GTSNPN and SVGIG (reference sequence). V was pared by 2 bases and J by 9 bases, with 8 bases of the junction left unmatched. DNA for the CDR3: TGTGCCTGGAGTTCGGGACAGGGGGCCGCATGGCAGTACTTC. This codes for CAWSSGQGAAWQYF.

This clonotype was seen a few times. This chain links TRBV10-2 with TRBJ1-5; a weak D match, TRBD1 (6 bases). V was clipped by 6 bases and J by 11 bases, with 17 bases between them. The CDR3 covers 13 residues. Germline CDR1 reads WSHSY; CDR2 reads SAAADI. This CDR3 is CASSPGLSGAQHF. CDR3 nucleotides: TGCGCCAGCAGCCCGGGCCTATCAGGGGCCCAGCATTTT.

This clonotype has more than one count but fewer than ten. The chain employs TRBV6-1 and TRBJ2-3; 10 bases are shared with TRBD1. This CDR3 comprises 17 residues. Trimming cost V 5 bases and J 0 bases; bases outside gene matches: 8. Germline V gene lookup returns CDR1 MNHNS and CDR2 SASEGT. DNA for the CDR3: TGTGCCAGCAGTAAAGTCGGGACAGGGGCTAGCACAGATACGCAGTATTTT. Amino acids: CASSKVGTGASTDTQYF.

The J gene is TRBJ2-7, the V gene TRBV7-9, with 7 positions matching TRBD1. Per germline, CDR1 SEHNR and CDR2 FQNEAQ (reference sequence). CDR3 length: 15 residues. Germline trimming cut 6 bases from V and 2 bases from J; bases unmatched to any gene: 10. CDR3 nucleotide sequence: TGTGCCAGCAGAAGCGACAGGGATTGGGCCTACGAGCAGTACTTC. It yields the protein CASRSDRDWAYEQYF. The entire variable domain, with the rest obtained from reference TRBV7-9 and TRBJ2-7, is as follows: DTGVSQNPRHKITKRGQNVTFRCDPISEHNRLYWYRQTLGQGPEFLTYFQNEAQLEKSRLLSDRFSAERPKGSFSTLEIQRTEQGDSAMYLCASRSDRDWAYEQYFGPGTRLTVT.

This clonotype was counted ten times or more. The gene calls are TRBV3-1 and TRBJ1-2, with D possibly matching TRBD1 (5 bases). CDR3 length: 16 residues. The ends were cut back, 2 bases at V and 6 bases at J, with 19 bases in the middle. The germline V gene encodes CDR1 LGHDT and CDR2 YNNKEL (reference sequence). CDR3 sequence: CASSQFGGGFQHGYTF. CDR3 nucleotide sequence: TGTGCCAGCAGCCAATTTGGCGGGGGGTTTCAGCATGGCTACACCTTC. The full variable domain, in which reference TRBV3-1 and TRBJ1-2 provide the parts outside the CDR3, is DTAVSQTPKYLVTQMGNDKSIKCEQNLGHDTMYWYKQDSKKFLKIMFSYNNKELIINETVPNRFSPKSPDKAHLNLHINSLELGDSAVYFCASSQFGGGFQHGYTFGSGTRLTVV.

At least ten counts were recorded for this clonotype. The chain is built from TRBV27 and TRBJ2-3; the D gene could be TRBD1 or TRBD2 (5 bases each). Germline values: CDR1 MNHEY, CDR2 SMNVEV (reference sequence). V was trimmed by 0 bases and J by 4 bases, leaving 8 bases between them. This CDR3 contains 14 residues. CDR3 coding DNA: TGTGCCAGCAGTTTATCCGTGGGGGCAGATACGCAGTATTTT. Amino acids: CASSLSVGADTQYF.

This clonotype was seen at least ten times. The chain is built from TRBV6-1 and TRBJ1-6, with TRBD1 matching 8 bases. The J segment lost 8 bases and the V segment lost 10 bases, leaving 10 bases of the junction unmatched. The CDR3 extends over 14 amino acids. CDR1 MNHNS and CDR2 SASEGT come from the germline V gene. CDR3 nucleotides: TGTGCCAAGACCAGGGGGCGCATGGATTCACCCCTCCACTTT. Protein sequence: CAKTRGRMDSPLHF.

This clonotype has only a few counts. J is TRBJ2-4 and V is TRBV7-9; maybe TRBD2 (5 bases). The CDR3 has 14 residues. CDR1 SEHNR and CDR2 FQNEAQ come from the germline V gene (reference sequence). V was pared by 5 bases and J by 0 bases, with 8 bases between. The CDR3 sequence is CASSQTIAKNIQYF. In DNA form, the CDR3 reads TGTGCCAGCAGCCAGACTATAGCCAAAAACATTCAGTACTTC.

This clonotype was recorded at least ten times. This chain connects TRBV27 to TRBJ2-7, with a tentative D call TRBD2 (5 bases). V gave up 1 base and J gave up 0 bases, with 10 bases separating them. CDR3 size: 15 residues. Germline CDR1 and CDR2: MNHEY and SMNVEV (reference sequence). The CDR3 region has the DNA TGTGCCAGCAGTTTATACCTAGCAACCTCCTACGAGCAGTACTTC. It yields the protein CASSLYLATSYEQYF.

This clonotype was detected a few times. The chain joins TRBV2 to TRBJ1-1; D is perhaps TRBD1 (6 bases). V was pared by 8 bases and J by 0 bases, with 13 bases between. The length of the CDR3 is 14 residues. In germline, CDR1 is SNHLY, CDR2 FYNNEI. CDR3 DNA: TGTGCCAGCTTCCCGGGACATTTGAACACTGAAGCTTTCTTT. It encodes CASFPGHLNTEAFF.

This clonotype turned up a few times. The chain couples TRBV5-1 to TRBJ1-3; D call uncertain. The germline V gene has CDR1 SGHRS and CDR2 YFSETQ. The CDR3 spans 15 residues. V was pared by 2 bases and J by 2 bases, with 11 bases between. Here the CDR3 reads CASSLPEGTGNTIYF. The CDR3, as DNA: TGCGCCAGCAGCTTACCCGAGGGAACTGGAAACACCATATATTTT. Full variable domain (missing parts from reference TRBV5-1 and TRBJ1-3): KAGVTQTPRYLIKTRGQQVTLSCSPISGHRSVSWYQQTPGQGLQFLFEYFSETQRNKGNFPGRFSGRQFSNSRSEMNVSTLELGDSALYLCASSLPEGTGNTIYFGEGSWLTVV.

This clonotype was seen many times. The rearrangement uses TRBV20-1 and TRBJ1-1, with a possible D match to TRBD1 (5 bases). Germline CDR1 is DFQATT and CDR2 is SNEGSKA (reference sequence). V was trimmed by 7 bases and J by 2 bases, leaving 14 bases between them. The CDR3 loop spans 13 amino acids. The DNA of the CDR3 is TGCAGTGGGGGGGGGGAAGTAAACACTGAAGCTTTCTTT. It codes for CSGGGEVNTEAFF.

Points on this clonotype: A much larger clone differs from this one at a single base, so this may be a read error. It is likely a read error, because the conserved phenylalanine at the end of the CDR3 is missing. The chain joins TRBV3-1 to TRBJ1-1; D not certain. CDR1 and CDR2 from the germline V gene are LGHDT and YNNKEL (reference sequence). The germline V and J ends were trimmed by 3 bases and 7 bases, with 6 bases remaining between them. This CDR3 is built from 11 residues. The CDR3 loop reads CASSQSGEAFS. Here the CDR3 DNA reads TGTGCCAGCAGCCAGAGTGGTGAAGCTTTCTCT.

The rearrangement links TRBV20-1 to TRBJ1-4, with D possibly matching TRBD1 (5 bases). CDR1 DFQATT and CDR2 SNEGSKA come from the germline V gene (reference sequence). V lost 0 bases to trimming and J lost 3 bases, with 8 bases between them. CDR3 size: 14 residues. CDR3 sequence: CSARDRQPNEKLFF. CDR3 sequence (DNA): TGCAGTGCTAGAGACCGACAGCCTAATGAAAAACTGTTTTTT.

This clonotype was recorded at least ten times. V and J are TRBV11-1 and TRBJ2-7; D unresolved. The CDR3 has 14 amino acids. Germline loops: CDR1 SGHAT, CDR2 FQDESV (reference sequence). V lost 1 base, J lost 6 bases, and 13 bases lay in between. This CDR3 reads CASSLEAGGREQYF. The CDR3 coding sequence is TGTGCCAGCAGCTTAGAGGCAGGTGGGCGCGAGCAGTACTTC.

This clonotype was found many times. The chain uses TRBV28 and TRBJ1-6, with TRBD1 matching 9 bases. Germline lookup yields CDR1 MDHEN and CDR2 SYDVKM. Trimming cost V 5 bases and J 10 bases; bases outside gene matches: 6. The CDR3 totals 14 residues. The CDR3 region has the DNA TGTGCCAGCAGTCCGGGACAGGGCGCGTCACCCCTCCACTTT. It is translated as CASSPGQGASPLHF.

The sample holds a few counts of this clonotype. The genes are TRBV20-1 and TRBJ1-5; unclear D gene. With 1 base removed from V and 1 base from J, the gap between germline ends came to 11 bases. Germline CDR1 DFQATT, CDR2 SNEGSKA (reference sequence). The CDR3 spans 15 residues. Written as DNA, the CDR3 is TGCAGTGCTAGAGTAATCATGACGAGCAATCAGCCCCAGCATTTT. Protein product: CSARVIMTSNQPQHF.

This clonotype was observed at least ten times. The chain uses TRBV12-5 and TRBJ2-3; possible D gene TRBD1, 5 bases. The CDR3 contains 12 residues. Germline lookup yields CDR1 LGHNT and CDR2 FRNRAP. V was cut by 6 bases and J by 3 bases, with 7 bases left in between. The CDR3 coding sequence is TGTGCTAGTGGATCAGGGACAGATACGCAGTATTTT. Protein product: CASGSGTDTQYF. Supplemented by reference TRBV12-5 and TRBJ2-3, the full variable domain reads DARVTQTPRHKVTEMGQEVTMRCQPILGHNTVFWYRQTMMQGLELLAYFRNRAPLDDSGMPKDRFSAEMPDATLATLKIQPSEPRDSAVYFCASGSGTDTQYFGPGTRLTVL.

This clonotype was counted ten times or more. The rearrangement links TRBV12-5 to TRBJ2-5; D not resolved. V lost 6 bases to trimming and J lost 2 bases, with 4 bases between them. This CDR3 comprises 11 residues. Germline V lookup: CDR1 LGHNT, CDR2 FRNRAP. The CDR3, as DNA: TGTGCTAGTGGCCAACAAGAGACCCAGTACTTC. This gives the protein CASGQQETQYF.